The sequence of this TCR beta chain was determined in a study of CD8 T cells in ankylosing spondylitis. Study conclusions and caveats: It appeared that ankylosing spondylitis blood was characterized by a TCR beta motif of eight highly homologous variants. Disease-associated clones were reportedly significantly overrepresented in matched ankylosing spondylitis synovial fluid.

At least ten counts were recorded for this clonotype. Its antigen is as yet unknown. By quantitative 5'-RACE with molecular barcodes, the TCR beta libraries were made. Via MiXCR, TCRdb re-called the 5' RACE reads, giving one row per CDR3 protein. The sample records 650,000 to 800,000 distinct CDR3 sequences, under 20% being singletons. Material for sequencing was blood, either unsorted or a sorted T cell fraction (not recorded which). This receptor was identified in a male donor with ankylosing spondylitis.

This chain's CDR3 is CSARDEAGLEAFF. The CDR3 DNA follows: TGCAGTGCTAGAGATGAGGCCGGGCTTGAAGCTTTCTTT. The chain has TRBV20-1 and TRBJ1-1; D is ambiguous. This CDR3 is 13 amino acids long. Germline CDR1 reads DFQATT; CDR2 reads SNEGSKA (reference sequence). V was clipped by 0 bases and J by 7 bases, with 12 bases between them.